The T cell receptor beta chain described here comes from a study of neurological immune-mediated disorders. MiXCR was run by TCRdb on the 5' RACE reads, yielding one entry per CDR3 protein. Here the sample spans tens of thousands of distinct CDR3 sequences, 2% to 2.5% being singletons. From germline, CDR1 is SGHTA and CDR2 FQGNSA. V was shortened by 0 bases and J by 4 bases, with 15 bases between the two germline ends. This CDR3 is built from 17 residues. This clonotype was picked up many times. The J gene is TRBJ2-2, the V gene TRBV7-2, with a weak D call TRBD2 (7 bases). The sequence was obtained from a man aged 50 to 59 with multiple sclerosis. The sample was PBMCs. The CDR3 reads CASSLAKGGGGTGELFF. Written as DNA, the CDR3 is TGTGCCAGCAGCTTAGCCAAGGGAGGGGGAGGCACCGGGGAGCTGTTTTTT.